Sequencing of this T cell receptor beta chain was carried out in a study of T-cell reconstitution after alpha-beta-depleted transplantation in children. CDR1 and CDR2 from the germline V gene are LGHNA and YSLEER. V lost 3 bases, J lost 2 bases, and 11 bases lay in between. The CDR3 is 14 amino acids. Researchers prepared the TCRbeta library using unique molecular identifiers, the study reports. TCRdb recomputed calls from the PCR reads with MiXCR, one row per CDR3 protein. The sample has some 75,000 distinct CDR3 sequences; roughly 6.6% are singletons. This clonotype was counted ten times or more. The TCR originated in a human donor who donated a stem cell graft to a child with acute lymphoblastic leukemia. Specimen: PBMCs from the stem cell graft donor, collected from the stem cell graft. The gene calls are TRBV4-3 and TRBJ2-7; D ambiguous. The CDR3 DNA follows: TGCGCCAGCAGCCAGGATAAGGGTACCTACGAGCAGTACTTC. Protein sequence: CASSQDKGTYEQYF.